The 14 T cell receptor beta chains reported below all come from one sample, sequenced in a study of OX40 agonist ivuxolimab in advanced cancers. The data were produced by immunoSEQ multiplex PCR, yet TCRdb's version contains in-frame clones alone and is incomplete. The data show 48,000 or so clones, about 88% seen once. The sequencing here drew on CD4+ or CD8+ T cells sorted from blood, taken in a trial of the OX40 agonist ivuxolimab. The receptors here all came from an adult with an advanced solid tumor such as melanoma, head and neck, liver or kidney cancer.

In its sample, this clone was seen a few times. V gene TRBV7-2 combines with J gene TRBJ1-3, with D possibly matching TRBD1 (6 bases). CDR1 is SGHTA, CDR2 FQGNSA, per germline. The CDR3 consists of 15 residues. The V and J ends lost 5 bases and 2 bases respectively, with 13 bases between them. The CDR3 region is CASSQNRAPGNTIYF. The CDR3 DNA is TGTGCCAGCAGCCAGAACAGGGCTCCTGGAAACACCATATATTTT.

The CDR3, as DNA: TGCGCCAGCAGCTTGGAAGCGGGGGCCTACAATGAGCAGTTCTTC. Its translation: CASSLEAGAYNEQFF. This chain connects TRBV5-1 to TRBJ2-1; 8 bases are shared with TRBD2. Germline V lookup: CDR1 SGHRS, CDR2 YFSETQ. The CDR3 is 15 residues long. The trim removed 0 bases at V and 2 bases at J, leaving 1 base unmatched.

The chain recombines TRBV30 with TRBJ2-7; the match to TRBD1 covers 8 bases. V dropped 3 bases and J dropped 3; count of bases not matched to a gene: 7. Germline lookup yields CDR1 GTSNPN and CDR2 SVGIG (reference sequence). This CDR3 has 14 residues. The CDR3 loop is CAWRGRDRSYEQYF. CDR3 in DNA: TGTGCCTGGAGGGGTCGGGACAGGAGCTACGAGCAGTACTTC. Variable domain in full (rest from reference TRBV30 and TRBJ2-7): SQTIHQWPATLVQPVGSPLSLECTVEGTSNPNLYWYRQAAGRGLQLLFYSVGIGQISSEVPQNLSASRPQDRQFILSSKKLLLSDSGFYLCAWRGRDRSYEQYFGPGTRLTVT.

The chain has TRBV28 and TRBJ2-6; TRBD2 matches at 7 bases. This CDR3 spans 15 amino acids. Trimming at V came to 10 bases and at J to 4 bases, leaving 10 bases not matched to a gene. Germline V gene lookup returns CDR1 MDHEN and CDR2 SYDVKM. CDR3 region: CATRGGGSGANVLTF. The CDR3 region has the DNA TGTGCCACCCGTGGGGGAGGGTCGGGGGCCAACGTCCTGACTTTC.

CDR3: CASSPNGDEQFF. In DNA, the CDR3 is TGTGCCAGCTCACCAAACGGGGATGAGCAGTTCTTC. The gene calls are TRBV18 and TRBJ2-1; D might be TRBD2 (5 bases). V lost 2 bases, J lost 8 bases, and 7 bases lay in between. CDR3 size: 12 residues. Germline V lookup: CDR1 KGHSH, CDR2 LQKENI.

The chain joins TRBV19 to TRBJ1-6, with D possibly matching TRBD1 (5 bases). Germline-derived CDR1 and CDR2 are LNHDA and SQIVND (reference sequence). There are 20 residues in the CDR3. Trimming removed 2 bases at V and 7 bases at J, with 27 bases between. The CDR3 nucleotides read TGTGCCAGTAGTATAAGAGCTCCAGGGATCGGTTCCTCATGGAATTCACCCCTCCACTTT. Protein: CASSIRAPGIGSSWNSPLHF.

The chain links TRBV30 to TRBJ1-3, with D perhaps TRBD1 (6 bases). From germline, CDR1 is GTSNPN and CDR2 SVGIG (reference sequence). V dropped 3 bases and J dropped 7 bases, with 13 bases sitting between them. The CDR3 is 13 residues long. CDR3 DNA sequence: TGTGCCTGGAGACAGGGCCCTCGTAACACCATATATTTT. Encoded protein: CAWRQGPRNTIYF.

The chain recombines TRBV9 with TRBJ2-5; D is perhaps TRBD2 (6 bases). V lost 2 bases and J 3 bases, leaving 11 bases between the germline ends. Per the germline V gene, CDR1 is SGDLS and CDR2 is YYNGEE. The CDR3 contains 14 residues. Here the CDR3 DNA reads TGTGCCAGCAGCGTCGGACTAATGGAAGAGACCCAGTACTTC. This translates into CASSVGLMEETQYF.

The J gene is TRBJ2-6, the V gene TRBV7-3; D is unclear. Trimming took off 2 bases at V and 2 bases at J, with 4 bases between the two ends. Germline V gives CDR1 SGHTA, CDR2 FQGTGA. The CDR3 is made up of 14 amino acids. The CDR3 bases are TGTGCCAGCAGCTTAGCCCCTGGGGCCAACGTCCTGACTTTC. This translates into CASSLAPGANVLTF.

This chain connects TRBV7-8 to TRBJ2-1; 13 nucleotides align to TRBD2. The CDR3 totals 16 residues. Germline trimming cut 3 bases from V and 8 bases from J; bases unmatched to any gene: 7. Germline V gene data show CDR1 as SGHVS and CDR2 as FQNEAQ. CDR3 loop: CASSFGLAGVIDEQFF. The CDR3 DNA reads TGTGCCAGCAGCTTTGGACTAGCGGGAGTAATCGATGAGCAGTTCTTC.

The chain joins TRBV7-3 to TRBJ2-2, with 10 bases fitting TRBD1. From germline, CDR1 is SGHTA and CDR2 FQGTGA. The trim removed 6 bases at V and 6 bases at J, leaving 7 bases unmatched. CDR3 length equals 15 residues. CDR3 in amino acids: CASRRQGALSGELFF. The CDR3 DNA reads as TGTGCCAGCAGGCGACAGGGGGCCCTTTCCGGGGAGCTGTTTTTT.

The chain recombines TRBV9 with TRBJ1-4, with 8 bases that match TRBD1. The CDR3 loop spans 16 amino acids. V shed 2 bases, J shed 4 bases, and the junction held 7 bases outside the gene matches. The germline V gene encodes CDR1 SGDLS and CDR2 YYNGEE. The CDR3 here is CASSVGTGVNNEKLFF. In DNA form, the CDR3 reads TGTGCCAGCAGCGTCGGGACAGGCGTTAATAATGAAAAACTGTTTTTT.

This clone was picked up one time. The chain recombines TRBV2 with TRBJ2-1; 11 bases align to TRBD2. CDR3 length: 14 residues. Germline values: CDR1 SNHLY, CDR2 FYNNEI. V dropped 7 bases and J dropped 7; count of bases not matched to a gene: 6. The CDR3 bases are TGTGCCAGCATAGGGCCTAGCGGGGGGAATGAGCAGTTCTTC. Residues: CASIGPSGGNEQFF.

The CDR3 reads CASSTRQGPTEAFF. CDR3 nucleotide sequence: TGTGCCAGCAGCACCCGACAGGGACCCACTGAAGCTTTCTTT. The chain has TRBV7-8 and TRBJ1-1, with 7 positions matching TRBD1. Germline values: CDR1 SGHVS, CDR2 FQNEAQ. J gave up 4 bases and V 5 bases, and 7 bases lay outside the gene matches. The CDR3 has 14 amino acids.